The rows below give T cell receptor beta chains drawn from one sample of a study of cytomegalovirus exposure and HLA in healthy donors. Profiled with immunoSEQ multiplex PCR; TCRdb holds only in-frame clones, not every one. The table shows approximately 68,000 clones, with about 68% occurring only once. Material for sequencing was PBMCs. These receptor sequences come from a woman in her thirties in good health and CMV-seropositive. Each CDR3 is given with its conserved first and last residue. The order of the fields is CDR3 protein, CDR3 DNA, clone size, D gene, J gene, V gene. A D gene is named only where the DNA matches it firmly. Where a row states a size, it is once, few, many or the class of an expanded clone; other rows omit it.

CDR3: CASSLRDRVSYEQYF
DNA: TGCGCCAGCAGCCTCCGGGACAGAGTCTCCTACGAGCAGTACTTC
size: .
D: TRBD1
J: TRBJ2-7
V: TRBV23-1

CDR3: CASSSGPGLATDTQYF
DNA: TGCGCCAGCAGCTCGGGACCGGGACTAGCGACAGATACGCAGTATTTT
size: .
D: TRBD2
J: TRBJ2-3
V: TRBV5-1

CDR3: CSVDADKDGYTF
DNA: TGCAGCGTTGACGCCGACAAAGATGGCTACACCTTC
size: .
D: .
J: TRBJ1-2
V: TRBV29-1

CDR3: CASSSTSGITDTQYF
DNA: TGTGCCAGCAGCTCGACTAGCGGAATCACAGATACGCAGTATTTT
size: .
D: TRBD2
J: TRBJ2-3
V: TRBV7-8

CDR3: CASSLTGRYEQYF
DNA: TGTGCCAGCAGCCTGACAGGGAGGTACGAGCAGTACTTC
size: few
D: .
J: TRBJ2-7
V: TRBV7-8

CDR3: CASSLGRTGGGYEQYF
DNA: TGTGCCAGCAGCTTAGGGCGGACAGGGGGCGGCTACGAGCAGTACTTC
size: .
D: TRBD1
J: TRBJ2-7
V: TRBV7-2

CDR3: CASSHGQGAGTQHF
DNA: TGTGCCAGTAGTCACGGACAGGGGGCTGGGACCCAGCATTTT
size: few
D: TRBD1
J: TRBJ1-5
V: TRBV19

CDR3: CASSPGASGGNEQFF
DNA: TGTGCCAGCAGCCCCGGGGCTAGCGGGGGAAATGAGCAGTTCTTC
size: .
D: TRBD2
J: TRBJ2-1
V: TRBV6-5

CDR3: CASSSRAGGHDTQYF
DNA: TGTGCCAGCAGCTCAAGAGCGGGAGGCCACGATACGCAGTATTTT
size: .
D: TRBD2
J: TRBJ2-3
V: TRBV7-2

CDR3: CSVRQAIQGTDTQYF
DNA: TGCAGCGTCCGCCAAGCGATCCAGGGAACAGATACGCAGTATTTT
size: .
D: .
J: TRBJ2-3
V: TRBV29-1

CDR3: CASSLEGARSSPLHF
DNA: TGCGCCAGCAGCTTGGAGGGGGCGCGTAGTTCACCCCTCCACTTT
size: .
D: TRBD1
J: TRBJ1-6
V: TRBV5-1

CDR3: CASSLGWGGASYNEQFF
DNA: TGTGCCAGCAGCTTGGGCTGGGGGGGGGCCTCCTACAATGAGCAGTTCTTC
size: .
D: .
J: TRBJ2-1
V: TRBV5-4

CDR3: CASSADRGWTDTQYF
DNA: TGTGCCAGCAGCGCTGACAGGGGCTGGACAGATACGCAGTATTTT
size: once
D: TRBD1
J: TRBJ2-3
V: TRBV6-5

CDR3: CSSSSKGQGGIQYF
DNA: TGTTCCAGCAGCTCCAAGGGACAGGGAGGGATTCAGTACTTC
size: few
D: TRBD1
J: TRBJ2-4
V: TRBV7-9

CDR3: CASSVESRGQYF
DNA: TGTGCCAGCAGCGTAGAGTCCCGGGGCCAGTACTTC
size: .
D: .
J: TRBJ2-5
V: TRBV9

CDR3: CASSGSGRGTGTQYF
DNA: TGTGCCAGCAGTGGTAGCGGGAGGGGCACGGGGACGCAGTATTTT
size: .
D: TRBD2
J: TRBJ2-3
V: TRBV9

CDR3: CASSIMGTGGPSRTEAFF
DNA: TGTGCCAGTAGTATCATGGGGACAGGGGGCCCCTCGAGAACTGAAGCTTTCTTT
size: .
D: TRBD1
J: TRBJ1-1
V: TRBV19

CDR3: CASPRDSNYGYTF
DNA: TGTGCCTCGCCTCGGGACAGCAACTATGGCTACACCTTC
size: .
D: TRBD1
J: TRBJ1-2
V: TRBV30

CDR3: CASSIETGGWEAFF
DNA: TGTGCCAGTAGTATAGAGACCGGGGGATGGGAAGCTTTCTTT
size: .
D: .
J: TRBJ1-1
V: TRBV19

CDR3: CASSAQGYEQYF
DNA: TGTGCCAGCAGTGCACAGGGCTACGAGCAGTACTTC
size: .
D: .
J: TRBJ2-7
V: TRBV2

CDR3: CASSDTSYAGELFF
DNA: TGTGCCAGCAGTGACACTAGCTACGCCGGGGAGCTGTTTTTT
size: .
D: .
J: TRBJ2-2
V: TRBV6-4

CDR3: CASSLRTSVYNEQFF
DNA: TGTGCCAGCAGCCTCCGGACTAGCGTATACAATGAGCAGTTCTTC
size: .
D: TRBD2
J: TRBJ2-1
V: TRBV5-6

CDR3: CASSFQGLAGRNEQFF
DNA: TGTGCCAGCAGCTTCCAAGGACTAGCGGGAAGGAATGAGCAGTTCTTC
size: .
D: TRBD2
J: TRBJ2-1
V: TRBV5-6

CDR3: CASSQGAGETQYF
DNA: TGTGCCAGCAGTCAAGGGGCGGGGGAGACCCAGTACTTC
size: .
D: .
J: TRBJ2-5
V: TRBV25-1